The rows below give T cell receptor beta chains drawn from one sample of a study of regulatory T cells in long-lasting Graves disease. TCRdb passed the multiplex PCR reads through MiXCR, listing each CDR3 protein once. The sample has 300,000 to 350,000 distinct CDR3 sequences; 20% are singletons. The sample was peripheral blood mononuclear cells (PBMCs), taken when the disease was refractory, from a patient treated with antithyroid drugs. These receptor sequences come from a female donor with Graves disease. CDR3s include the opening cysteine and the closing phenylalanine or tryptophan. Some rows have no size entry. The others give once, few or many, or a class for an expanded clone.

V gene	J gene	clone size	CDR3 protein
TRBV19	TRBJ2-2	NA	CASSIELAGVTTGELFF
TRBV28	TRBJ2-3	few	CASSFVGTTDTQYF
TRBV5-8	TRBJ2-5	many	CASSLRSFRQEGETQYF
TRBV6-5	TRBJ1-2	many	CASSYSGGLREGYTF
TRBV4-1	TRBJ2-7	few	CASSQDQAGLFYEQYF
TRBV7-9	TRBJ2-3	NA	CASTSQSDTQYF
TRBV27	TRBJ1-1	many	CASSFLSQTGPWNTEAFF
TRBV12-3/TRBV12-4	TRBJ1-5	few	CASSLLRSNQPQHF
TRBV20-1	TRBJ2-7	few	CSANKGGVYEQYF
TRBV11-2	TRBJ2-7	NA	CASSQGLAYEQYF
TRBV27	TRBJ1-5	many	CASSLWSNQPQHF
TRBV13	TRBJ2-7	NA	CASSYRYERYF
TRBV12-3/TRBV12-4	TRBJ2-3	few	CASSLRRGLTDTQYF
TRBV7-8	TRBJ2-5	many	CASSLNPGQVSETQYF
TRBV6-1	TRBJ2-7	NA	CASTRSRGTSYEQYF
TRBV5-1	TRBJ1-1	few	CASSLAGRRFNTEAFF
TRBV18	TRBJ2-6	NA	CASSPNRAQGLMRSGANVLTF
TRBV11-2	TRBJ2-7	many	CASSLVPGKVYEQYF
TRBV12-3/TRBV12-4	TRBJ1-1	many	CASSLARTGAGAFF
TRBV6-1	TRBJ2-6	many	CASSRDSVNSGANVLTF
TRBV19	TRBJ1-5	few	CASSARQSNQPQHF
TRBV2	TRBJ2-5	many	CANNFHAGRSQETQYF
TRBV4-1	TRBJ1-1	NA	CASSQITGSGPEAFF
TRBV19	TRBJ1-5	few	CASSIVNSLWPQHF
TRBV11-2	TRBJ2-2	NA	CASSPRRPLTGELFF
TRBV28	TRBJ1-3	many	CASSFPQASLDTIYF
TRBV27	TRBJ2-2	many	CASSFIWGETGELFF
TRBV6-2/TRBV6-3	TRBJ1-5	many	CASSYGIRYQPQHF
TRBV7-2	TRBJ1-2	many	CASSTHPVQVPGYTF
TRBV28	TRBJ2-3	NA	CASSLLRQRTDTQYF
TRBV2	TRBJ2-2	NA	CATKSGRGSGTGELFF
TRBV30	TRBJ2-2	NA	CAWTRGLAAITGELFF
TRBV11-2	TRBJ2-5	few	CASSLAIPGTSGVRLETQYF
TRBV4-1	TRBJ2-1	NA	CASSYDALAEPYNEQFF
TRBV20-1	TRBJ1-5	few	CSATGGGGPHF
TRBV28	TRBJ2-7	many	CASSFWTGLYYEQYF
TRBV9	TRBJ1-3	few	CASSARNTIYF
TRBV2	TRBJ2-1	NA	CASTIGVTEQFF
TRBV20-1	TRBJ2-7	NA	CSAITLRSGTYEQYF
TRBV5-1	TRBJ2-7	NA	CASSKPGGEQYF
TRBV12-3/TRBV12-4	TRBJ2-2	many	CASSFWGIKDTGELFF
TRBV7-8	TRBJ2-5	NA	CASSLHRTGAILQETQYF
TRBV29-1	TRBJ2-7	many	CSVEDPSTGNYEQYF
TRBV6-1	TRBJ1-2	many	CASSEGRDGYTF
TRBV7-2	TRBJ2-7	many	CASSLAGSHEQYF
TRBV9	TRBJ1-1	few	CASSPPLDTEAFF
TRBV29-1	TRBJ1-1	many	CSVRTTASINTEAFF
TRBV12-3/TRBV12-4	TRBJ2-5	many	CASSPGRKETQYF
TRBV3-1	TRBJ1-2	many	CASSHPRGPHYGYTF
TRBV6-2/TRBV6-3	TRBJ2-7	many	CASSHLGHEQYF
TRBV5-1	TRBJ1-6	many	CASSFGDESSPLHF
TRBV4-3	TRBJ1-1	NA	CASSQGIATPNTEAFF
TRBV27	TRBJ2-1	NA	CASSLSRATSEQFF
TRBV12-5	TRBJ2-5	many	CASGWDIQETQYF
TRBV19	TRBJ1-5	many	CASSIGGWGGASNQPQHF
TRBV9	TRBJ1-6	NA	CASSVGGSSYNSPLHF
TRBV12-3/TRBV12-4	TRBJ2-5	many	CASFRTGVGAMGTQYF
TRBV7-2	TRBJ2-1	many	CASSRSNEQFF
TRBV11-3	TRBJ2-2	NA	CASSLREGTGELFF
TRBV19	TRBJ2-6	NA	CASSRGYGANVLTF